This entry is about one T cell receptor (beta chain). V lost 5 bases and J lost 4, with 12 bases in between. CDR3 length equals 14 residues. CDR1 and CDR2 (germline): LNHDA, SQIVND (reference sequence). The data were taken from a study of blood T cell repertoires in COVID-19. Looking at the study overall: The origin of the acute and convalescent COVID-19 samples was the United States, Italy and Spain. Nucleic acid was either cDNA or gDNA, and it came from T cells, B-cell-depleted T cells, or PBMCs.

Original data processing: From reference gene primer amplification, estimates of nucleated cell counts were derived. Clones were read by immunoSEQ multiplex PCR, and TCRdb kept only the in-frame ones, dropping some. The V and J calls and the clone size are those of that table, but D and trimming were determined from the DNA. This sample yields roughly 150,000 clones, of which roughly 80% are seen a single time; roughly 2% belongs to the top ten. Material: peripheral blood. The sequence came from a woman older than 75 with acute or convalescent COVID-19. The chain couples TRBV19 to TRBJ1-5; D ambiguous. The chain's CDR3 is CASSASTVNQPQHF. The CDR3 DNA reads TGTGCCAGTAGTGCGTCCACTGTGAATCAGCCCCAGCATTTT.